Listed below are T cell receptor beta chains from one sample, sequenced in a study of beta chain features in type 1 diabetes. Assay used: immunoSEQ multiplex PCR; TCRdb lists only in-frame clones, some missing. The sample has about 170,000 clones; roughly 7.1% are singletons. The sample taken for sequencing was central memory CD4+ T cells from blood. The receptors stem from a woman aged 35 to 49 with type 1 diabetes. CDR3s include the opening cysteine and the closing phenylalanine or tryptophan. Each record gives: V gene, clone size, D gene, J gene, CDR3 DNA, CDR3 protein. D genes are given only for firm matches. A row's size may be missing; if present it is once, few, many or a size class.

>TRBV28|few|TRBD1|TRBJ2-5
TGTGCCAGCAGCCGGGGACAGGGGGGATCCGAGACCCAGTACTTC
CASSRGQGGSETQYF
>TRBV16|few|NA|TRBJ1-2
TGTGCCAGCAGCCAAGGTAGAAACTATGGCTACACCTTC
CASSQGRNYGYTF
>TRBV9|few|TRBD1|TRBJ2-7
TGTGCCAGCAGCCCAGGACAGGGCGTCCCCTACGAGCAGTACTTC
CASSPGQGVPYEQYF
>TRBV20-1|few|NA|TRBJ1-2
TGCAGTGTTTCCGAGGACTATGGCTACACCTTC
CSVSEDYGYTF
>TRBV5-6|NA|NA|TRBJ2-1
TGTGCCAGCAGCTTATCTTTCCGTAGCTCCTACAATGAGCAGTTCTTC
CASSLSFRSSYNEQFF
>TRBV7-2|NA|TRBD2|TRBJ2-3
TGTGCCAGCAGCACGACTAGCGGGAGATGGGGAGATACGCAGTATTTT
CASSTTSGRWGDTQYF
>TRBV28|few|TRBD2|TRBJ2-7
TGTGCCAGCAGACCTTTGGCGGGGGCCTACGAGCAGTACTTC
CASRPLAGAYEQYF
>TRBV11-2|few|NA|TRBJ1-2
TGTGCCAGCAGCTTAGCCAGGGAGGGGTCGGGCTACACCTTC
CASSLAREGSGYTF
>TRBV6-5|few|NA|TRBJ2-7
TGTGCCAGCAGTTACTCGAAACAGTACGAGCAGTACTTC
CASSYSKQYEQYF
>TRBV29-1|many|TRBD1|TRBJ2-5
TGCAGCGTCCAGGGACAGCCTCAAGAGACCCAGTACTTC
CSVQGQPQETQYF
>TRBV18|NA|NA|TRBJ2-7
TGTGCCAGCTCCCCGGACAGCGCCTACTACGAGCAGTACTTC
CASSPDSAYYEQYF
>TRBV29-1|many|NA|TRBJ2-5
TGCAGCGTTCCTAAGAAGACCTTGTCGAGGGAGACCCAGTACTTC
CSVPKKTLSRETQYF
>TRBV19|few|NA|TRBJ2-7
TGTGCCAGTAGTTCGGGGGGCAGAAGCTCCTACGAGCAGTACTTC
CASSSGGRSSYEQYF
>TRBV30|few|NA|TRBJ1-1
TGTGCCTGGACCCAGGCCGTGGGCACTGAAGCTTTCTTT
CAWTQAVGTEAFF
>TRBV4-2|NA|NA|TRBJ1-2
TGTGCCAGCAGCTTGAGAGCTTCCGGCTACACCTTC
CASSLRASGYTF
>TRBV5-1|few|TRBD2|TRBJ2-7
TGCGCCAGCAGCCCCGGGACTAGCGGAACGCCTTACGAGCAGTACTTC
CASSPGTSGTPYEQYF
>TRBV4-1|NA|TRBD1|TRBJ1-5
TGCGCCAGCAGCCAACTCGACAGGGGAGAGGGCCAGCCCCAGCATTTT
CASSQLDRGEGQPQHF
>TRBV5-1|few|NA|TRBJ1-2
TGCGCCAGCAGTCAATCGACAGTGACCTATGGCTACACCTTC
CASSQSTVTYGYTF
>TRBV7-2|NA|TRBD1|TRBJ1-6
TGTGCCAGCAGCTGGGTCGGGACAGGCCAAAGGGGTAATAATTCACCCCTCCACTTT
CASSWVGTGQRGNNSPLHF
>TRBV7-9|few|TRBD1|TRBJ2-7
TGTGCCAGCAGCTCCCGGACAGGGTCATACGAGCAGTACTTC
CASSSRTGSYEQYF
>TRBV30|NA|TRBD1|TRBJ2-7
TGTGCCTGGAGCCGGGGACAGGGATACGAGCAGTACTTC
CAWSRGQGYEQYF
>TRBV7-2|few|NA|TRBJ1-5
TGTGCCAGCAGCCTCGAGGGACTGAACAATCAGCCCCAGCATTTT
CASSLEGLNNQPQHF
>TRBV10-3|few|TRBD1|TRBJ1-1
TGTGCCATCAGTGGGGTGACAGGGGAAGCTTTCTTT
CAISGVTGEAFF
>TRBV9|few|NA|TRBJ1-1
TGTGCCAGCAGCTACAGGGTCGACACTGAAGCTTTCTTT
CASSYRVDTEAFF
>TRBV5-4|few|NA|TRBJ1-1
TGTGCCAGCAGCCTCTCCCGAGTCGGGAACACTGAAGCTTTCTTT
CASSLSRVGNTEAFF
>TRBV30|few|NA|TRBJ1-1
TGTGCCTGGAGTCTAATAGAGAACACTGAAGCTTTCTTT
CAWSLIENTEAFF
>TRBV28|NA|TRBD1|TRBJ1-6
TGTGCCAGCAGTTTCGGACAGGGTGATTCACCCCTCCACTTT
CASSFGQGDSPLHF
>TRBV4-2|few|NA|TRBJ1-1
TGTGCCAGCAGCCGCCAAACTGGGAACACTGAAGCTTTCTTT
CASSRQTGNTEAFF
>TRBV18|NA|NA|TRBJ1-1
TGTGCCAGCTCACTTGGACAGTTGAACACTGAAGCTTTCTTT
CASSLGQLNTEAFF
>TRBV6-5|NA|NA|TRBJ1-5
TGTGCCAGCAGTTACTCGAAACAGGGAAACCAGCCCCAGCATTTT
CASSYSKQGNQPQHF
>TRBV5-1|few|NA|TRBJ2-2
TGCGCCAGCAGACAAGACAGCGCGAACACCGGGGAGCTGTTTTTT
CASRQDSANTGELFF
>TRBV5-6|NA|TRBD1|TRBJ2-2
TGTGCCAGCAGCTTGCAGGACAGGGCAACCGGGGAGCTGTTTTTT
CASSLQDRATGELFF
>TRBV28|NA|NA|TRBJ2-7
TGTGCCAGCTACTCCCCCCAGGGGGGAGGCGAGCAGTACTTC
CASYSPQGGGEQYF
>TRBV9|NA|NA|TRBJ1-5
TGTGCCAGCGCGGAGGGGTATAGCAATCAGCCCCAGCATTTT
CASAEGYSNQPQHF
>TRBV20-1|NA|TRBD1|TRBJ2-7
TGCAGTGCCAAACAGGGGTACGAGCAGTACTTC
CSAKQGYEQYF
>TRBV6-5|NA|NA|TRBJ1-2
TGTGCCAGCAGCGAGGGTGACTATGGCTACACCTTC
CASSEGDYGYTF
>TRBV5-4|few|NA|TRBJ2-3
TGTGCCAGCAGCGTGACAGGAAAACGCACAGATACGCAGTATTTT
CASSVTGKRTDTQYF
>TRBV5-1|few|NA|TRBJ1-2
TGCGCCAGCAGCGACGGGGATTACTATGGCTACACCTTC
CASSDGDYYGYTF
>TRBV30|few|TRBD2|TRBJ2-1
TGTGCCTGGGCTAGCGGGAGGGCCGGAAATGAGCAGTTCTTC
CAWASGRAGNEQFF
>TRBV2|few|TRBD1|TRBJ1-5
TGTGCCAGCAGTCTCCGGGACAGGGGGAGTCAGCCCCAGCATTTT
CASSLRDRGSQPQHF
>TRBV7-2|many|NA|TRBJ2-3
TGTGCCAGCAGCTCGAACAGGGCTAGCACAGATACGCAGTATTTT
CASSSNRASTDTQYF
>TRBV4-1|NA|TRBD1|TRBJ2-7
TGCGCCAGCAGCGGCCGGGACAGGGAGAGCGAGCAGTACTTC
CASSGRDRESEQYF
>TRBV18|few|NA|TRBJ2-7
TGTGCCAGCTCACCCACGGGGTTCTACGAGCAGTACTTC
CASSPTGFYEQYF
>TRBV7-6|few|NA|TRBJ2-3
TGTGCCAGCAGCTTACTAGCGTTAGAGGCAGATACGCAGTATTTT
CASSLLALEADTQYF
>TRBV7-2|few|TRBD2|TRBJ2-1
TGTGCCAGCAGGCCCCCGGGACTAGCTAACAATGAGCAGTTCTTC
CASRPPGLANNEQFF
>TRBV29-1|many|NA|TRBJ1-5
TGCAGCGTTCTACAGGATCCCAATCAGCCCCAGCATTTT
CSVLQDPNQPQHF
>TRBV7-2|few|NA|TRBJ2-5
TGTGCCAGCAGCTTAGCGGGGAGGGAGACCCAGTACTTC
CASSLAGRETQYF
>TRBV4-3|NA|NA|TRBJ2-5
TGCGCCAGCAGCCAAGAGCAACTCAATCGAGGGGAGACCCAGTACTTC
CASSQEQLNRGETQYF
>TRBV9|NA|NA|TRBJ1-6
TGTGCCAGCAGCTCAGGGGTTAATAATTCACCCCTCCACTTT
CASSSGVNNSPLHF
>TRBV10-3|many|NA|TRBJ1-5
TGTGCCATCGGGGGGGACGAAGGTCAGCCCCAGCATTTT
CAIGGDEGQPQHF
>TRBV7-2|few|NA|TRBJ2-6
TGTGCCAGCAGCCCCAGGGCACTCCCTCGGGCCAACGTCCTGACTTTC
CASSPRALPRANVLTF
>TRBV27|many|NA|TRBJ2-7
TGTGCCAGCAGTTTAAAGCGGTCCTCCTACGAGCAGTACTTC
CASSLKRSSYEQYF
>TRBV5-4|few|TRBD1|TRBJ2-7
TGTGCCAGCAGTTCCGCGGGACAGGGGAAAACCTACGAGCAGTACTTC
CASSSAGQGKTYEQYF
>TRBV4-3|few|NA|TRBJ1-1
TGCGCCAGCAGCCAAGCGAAGGAGAGCGCTGAAGCTTTCTTT
CASSQAKESAEAFF
>TRBV18|few|NA|TRBJ2-1
TGTGCCAGCTCACCTAGCACGAATGAGCAGTTCTTC
CASSPSTNEQFF
>TRBV29-1|NA|NA|TRBJ2-7
TGCAGCGTTGACCAGGGTGGTGGTTACGAGCAGTACTTC
CSVDQGGGYEQYF
>TRBV25-1|NA|NA|TRBJ2-7
TGTGCCAGCAGTAGGGGGGGGATCTTGGAGCAGTACTTC
CASSRGGILEQYF
>TRBV4-1|few|TRBD1|TRBJ1-5
TGCGCCAGCAGTCCGGGACAGGGCAATCAGCCCCAGCATTTT
CASSPGQGNQPQHF
>TRBV5-1|NA|NA|TRBJ1-1
TGCGCCAGCAGCTTTGGTGGGGCGACGAACACTGAAGCTTTCTTT
CASSFGGATNTEAFF
>TRBV19|NA|NA|TRBJ1-5
TGTGCCAGTAGTACCCGCCGGCAGGGGCAGAATCAGCCCCAGCATTTT
CASSTRRQGQNQPQHF